This TCR beta chain is drawn from a study of OX40 agonist ivuxolimab in advanced cancers. Study at large: At about 81% male, the cohort had a mean age of approximately 64 years, ranging from roughly 20 to 90. A history of anti-PD-1, anti-PD-L1 or anti-CTLA-4 therapy was acceptable, and approximately 40% had some.

Clones were sequenced by immunoSEQ multiplex PCR, and TCRdb holds only the in-frame ones, with some missing. This sample has some 86,000 clones; 90% occur once, and the top ten carry approximately 0.3%. Germline V CDR1 and CDR2: SGHRS, YFSETQ. CDR3 length: 12 amino acids. V shed 4 bases, J shed 3 bases, and the junction held 0 bases outside the gene matches. The sample here was CD4+ or CD8+ T cells sorted from blood, taken in a trial of the OX40 agonist ivuxolimab. This receptor was obtained from an adult with an advanced solid tumor such as melanoma, head and neck, liver or kidney cancer. The V and J genes are TRBV5-1 and TRBJ1-2; 7 nucleotides line up with TRBD1. The CDR3 DNA is TGCGCCAGCAGCACAGGGGACTATGGCTACACCTTC. Translation: CASSTGDYGYTF.